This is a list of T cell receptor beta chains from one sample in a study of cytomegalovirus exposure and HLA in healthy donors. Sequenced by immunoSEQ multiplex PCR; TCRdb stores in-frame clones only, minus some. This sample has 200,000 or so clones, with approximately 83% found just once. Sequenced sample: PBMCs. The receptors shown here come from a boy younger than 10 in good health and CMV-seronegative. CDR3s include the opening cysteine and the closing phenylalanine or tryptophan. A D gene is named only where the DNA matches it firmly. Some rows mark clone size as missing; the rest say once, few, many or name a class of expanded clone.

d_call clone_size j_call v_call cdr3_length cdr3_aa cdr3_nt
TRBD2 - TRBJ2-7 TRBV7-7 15 CASSLSSGASYEQYF TGTGCTAGCAGCTTATCTAGCGGGGCGTCCTACGAGCAGTACTTC
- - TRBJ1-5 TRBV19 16 CASSTGGLNRNQPQHF TGTGCCAGTAGTACGGGGGGGTTGAATCGCAATCAGCCCCAGCATTTT
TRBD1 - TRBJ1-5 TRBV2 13 CATQGAGDQPQHF TGTGCCACACAGGGGGCGGGCGATCAGCCCCAGCATTTT
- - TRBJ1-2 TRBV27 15 CASRYSVRGSYGYTF TGTGCCAGCAGATACTCCGTCAGGGGTAGCTATGGCTACACCTTC
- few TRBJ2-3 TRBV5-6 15 CASSFFKVRADTQYF TGTGCCAGCAGCTTCTTCAAGGTTCGGGCAGATACGCAGTATTTT
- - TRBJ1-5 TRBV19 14 CASTPGTYDQPQHF TGTGCCAGTACCCCAGGGACATATGATCAGCCCCAGCATTTT
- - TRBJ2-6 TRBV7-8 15 CASSASFAGANVLTF TGTGCCAGCAGCGCCAGTTTCGCAGGGGCCAACGTCCTGACTTTC
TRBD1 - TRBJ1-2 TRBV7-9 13 CASSSDRGLGYTF TGTGCCAGCAGCTCGGACAGGGGGCTCGGCTACACCTTC
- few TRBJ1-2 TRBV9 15 CASSVAHGGGYGYTF TGTGCCAGCAGCGTAGCCCATGGGGGGGGCTATGGCTACACCTTC
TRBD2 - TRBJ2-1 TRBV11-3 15 CASSLVYGGLGEQFF TGTGCCAGCAGCTTAGTATACGGGGGGTTGGGTGAGCAGTTCTTC
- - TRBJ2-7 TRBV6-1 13 CASSRQSGSPQYF TGTGCCAGCAGTCGACAATCGGGGTCCCCGCAGTACTTC